One sample yielded the 16 T cell receptor beta chains listed below, sequenced in a study of cytomegalovirus exposure and HLA in healthy donors. Primers included in the PCR were 60 Vbeta and 13 Jbeta primers. Produced via immunoSEQ multiplex PCR; TCRdb's table is partial and in-frame only. The sample is made up of 100,000 to 150,000 clones, and the top ten hold roughly 3.5% of it. Material for sequencing was PBMCs. The receptor set was obtained from a man younger than 35 in good health and CMV-seronegative.

The chain is built from TRBV6-1 and TRBJ1-1, with a tentative D call TRBD1 (6 bases). This CDR3 is 14 amino acids long. The V gene's germline CDR1 is MNHNS and CDR2 SASEGT. With 7 bases removed from V and 4 bases from J, the gap between germline ends came to 16 bases. CDR3 sequence: CASTVQGGGTEAFF. The CDR3, as DNA: TGTGCCAGCACTGTACAGGGAGGGGGCACTGAAGCTTTCTTT.

This chain links TRBV7-8 with TRBJ2-5; tentatively, D is TRBD1 (6 bases). The ends were cut back, 0 bases at V and 0 bases at J, with 14 bases in the middle. The CDR3 runs 17 residues. Germline V gives CDR1 SGHVS, CDR2 FQNEAQ. CDR3 nucleotide sequence: TGTGCCAGCAGCTTAGCCCCGGACAGATGGTACCAAGAGACCCAGTACTTC. Translation gives CASSLAPDRWYQETQYF.

The gene calls are TRBV4-1 and TRBJ1-2; TRBD1 might be the D (5 bases). V was clipped by 0 bases and J by 7 bases, with 12 bases between them. The CDR3 contains 14 residues. Germline assignment: CDR1 MGHRA and CDR2 YSYEKL. The CDR3 region has the DNA TGCGCCAGCAGCCAAGAACTCCAGGGTAGTGGCTACACCTTC. This codes for CASSQELQGSGYTF.

The rearrangement links TRBV5-5 to TRBJ1-4, with a tentative D call TRBD1 (6 bases). The CDR3 covers 14 residues. Between the trimmed V and J ends, which lost 0 bases and 6 bases, there was a span of 9 bases. Germline V lookup: CDR1 SGHKS, CDR2 YYEKEE (reference sequence). The CDR3 nucleotides read TGTGCCAGCAGCTTGGGACAGGCAGATGAAAAACTGTTTTTT. Its protein is CASSLGQADEKLFF.

This sequence joins TRBV2 and TRBJ2-7; 8 bases are shared with TRBD2. CDR1 SNHLY and CDR2 FYNNEI come from the germline V gene. Unmatched junction bases numbered 11, after V lost 8 bases and J lost 5 bases. The CDR3 runs to 14 residues. The CDR3: CASSPGGGRNEQYF. CDR3 nucleotides: TGTGCCAGCTCCCCCGGGGGGGGGCGCAACGAGCAGTACTTC.

This chain links TRBV19 with TRBJ2-6, with 9 bases matching TRBD1. V was clipped by 9 bases and J by 1 base; unmatched bases: 7. CDR3 length: 16 residues. Germline CDR1 and CDR2: LNHDA and SQIVND (reference sequence). CDR3 nucleotide sequence: TGTGCCAGCTACGACAGGGGGGCTTCTGGGGCCAACGTCCTGACTTTC. This codes for CASYDRGASGANVLTF.

The rearrangement uses TRBV4-2 and TRBJ1-1; TRBD1 is a possible D gene (6 bases). Trimming removed 7 bases at V and 9 bases at J, with 12 bases between. CDR1 and CDR2 from the germline V gene are LGHNA and YNFKEQ. The CDR3 runs to 11 residues. CDR3 amino acids: CASISGDKAFF. DNA of the CDR3: TGTGCCAGCATTTCAGGGGATAAAGCTTTCTTT.

The chain uses TRBV7-3 and TRBJ1-1; TRBD1 is a possible D gene (5 bases). This CDR3 spans 15 amino acids. Trimming pared 1 base from V and 1 base from J, leaving 10 bases between. Germline loops: CDR1 SGHTA, CDR2 FQGTGA. This CDR3 reads CASSLIRGENTEAFF. The DNA of the CDR3 is TGTGCCAGCAGCTTAATCCGGGGGGAGAACACTGAAGCTTTCTTT. Full variable domain (rest looked up from reference TRBV7-3 and TRBJ1-1): GAGVSQTPSNKVTEKGKYVELRCDPISGHTALYWYRQSLGQGPEFLIYFQGTGAADDSGLPNDRFFAVRPEGSVSTLKIQRTERGDSAVYLCASSLIRGENTEAFFGQGTRLTVV.

This CDR3 is CASSVAGLPTDTQYF. As DNA, the CDR3 is TGTGCCAGCAGCGTAGCGGGACTACCTACAGATACGCAGTATTTT. The J gene is TRBJ2-3, the V gene TRBV9; 7 nucleotides line up with TRBD2. Trimming took 0 bases from V and 3 from J; bases not matched to a gene: 4. This CDR3 is built from 15 residues. Germline V gene sequence: CDR1 SGDLS, CDR2 YYNGEE.

The V call is TRBV11-2, the J call TRBJ2-7; D possibly corresponds to TRBD1 (5 bases). The V gene's germline CDR1 is SGHAT and CDR2 FQNNGV. With 0 bases removed from V and 2 bases from J, the gap between germline ends came to 11 bases. The CDR3 totals 15 residues. CDR3 in DNA: TGTGCCAGCAGCTTAGATTGGGGCCCGGCCTACGAGCAGTACTTC. Encoded protein: CASSLDWGPAYEQYF.

The chain has TRBV4-1 and TRBJ2-5; 9 nucleotides line up with TRBD1. Trimming removed 2 bases from V and 5 bases from J; junction bases left unmatched: 9. CDR3 length: 16 amino acids. The germline CDR1 and CDR2 sequences are MGHRA and YSYEKL. The DNA of the CDR3 is TGCGCCAGCAGCCAACCCGGACAGGGGTCGGGTGAGACCCAGTACTTC. Translating gives CASSQPGQGSGETQYF.

The rearrangement links TRBV5-5 to TRBJ2-5; 10 bases map to TRBD2. CDR1 is SGHKS and CDR2 is YYEKEE in the germline V gene (reference sequence). The CDR3 covers 15 residues. The V gene end was trimmed by 1 base and the J gene end by 3 bases; junction bases not matched to a gene: 3. CDR3 protein: CASSLSLAGEETQYF. CDR3 DNA: TGTGCCAGCAGCTTGAGCCTAGCGGGAGAAGAGACCCAGTACTTC.

This chain joins TRBV7-2 and TRBJ1-5, with 7 bases lining up with TRBD1. The CDR3 spans 12 residues. V dropped 5 bases and J dropped 7; count of bases not matched to a gene: 2. The germline V gene encodes CDR1 SGHTA and CDR2 FQGNSA. As DNA, the CDR3 is TGTGCCAGCAGCAAACAGGGGCAGCCCCAGCATTTT. Translating it yields CASSKQGQPQHF.

Turning to this clone: The junction shows a germline mismatch at one end, possibly a read error. The chain carries TRBV2 and TRBJ1-1; unclear D gene. The CDR3 contains 13 residues. The V gene's germline CDR1 is SNHLY and CDR2 FYNNEI. CDR3 in DNA: TGTGCCAGCAGAGAAGCCCTGGCCACTGAAGCTTTCTTT. This sequence encodes CASREALATEAFF. The full variable domain, its missing parts supplied by reference TRBV2 and TRBJ1-1, is EPEVTQTPSHQVTQMGQEVILRCVPISNHLYFYWYRQILGQKVEFLVSFYNNEISEKSEIFDDQFSVERPDGSNFTLKIRSTKLEDSAMYFCASREALATEAFFGQGTRLTVV.

The CDR3 region has the DNA TGCGCCAGCAGCCTGACTGCCGGGACTAGCGGCGATGAGCAGTTCTTC. This codes for CASSLTAGTSGDEQFF. The chain recombines TRBV4-1 with TRBJ2-1, with 11 bases that match TRBD2. Germline CDR1 and CDR2: MGHRA and YSYEKL. This CDR3 is built from 16 residues. The ends lost 4 bases at V and 8 bases at J; junction bases unmatched: 10.

This CDR3 reads CASSFPGTSPNTEAFF. The DNA for the CDR3 is TGTGCCAGCAGCTTTCCCGGGACATCGCCTAACACTGAAGCTTTCTTT. This chain uses TRBV7-9 with TRBJ1-1, with D perhaps matching TRBD1 (6 bases). Trimming removed 3 bases at V and 2 bases at J, with 16 bases between. The CDR3 sequence is 16 residues long. Looked up from germline, CDR1 is SEHNR and CDR2 is FQNEAQ (reference sequence).